Listed here are 20 T cell receptor beta chains from one sample, sequenced in a study of cytomegalovirus exposure and HLA in healthy donors. The PCR was carried out with 60 Vbeta primers and 13 Jbeta primers. Clones were read by immunoSEQ multiplex PCR, and TCRdb kept only the in-frame ones, dropping some. The sample lists roughly 200,000 clones, 85% occurring once. The specimen sequenced was PBMCs. The receptors originated from a woman aged 45-65 years in good health and CMV-seronegative.

This chain links TRBV2 with TRBJ1-4; the D is unclear. The V and J ends lost 3 bases and 8 bases respectively, with 16 bases between them. CDR3 length equals 15 residues. Germline lookup yields CDR1 SNHLY and CDR2 FYNNEI. CDR3 in DNA: TGTGCCAGCAGTGAGAGGACTGCAGGCGAAGAAAAACTGTTTTTT. Its protein is CASSERTAGEEKLFF.

In regard to this clone: This CDR3 is missing its conserved last phenylalanine or tryptophan, likely due to a read error. The chain is built from TRBV18 and TRBJ1-1, with D unresolved. Germline V gives CDR1 KGHSH, CDR2 LQKENI. V dropped 3 bases and J dropped 4 bases, with 12 bases sitting between them. The CDR3 is made up of 14 amino acids. This CDR3 is CASSPRGRRTEAFL. CDR3 DNA sequence: TGTGCCAGCTCACCTAGAGGTCGACGCACTGAAGCTTTCCTT.

This clone was seen a single time. The CDR3 nucleotides read TGTGCCAGCAGTTACTCTAGGGGGAGGGCATACAATGAGCAGTTCTTC. It encodes CASSYSRGRAYNEQFF. The chain employs TRBV6-5 and TRBJ2-1; D may be TRBD2 (7 bases). The CDR3 covers 16 residues. Trimming stripped 0 bases from V and 4 bases from J, with 13 bases between. CDR1 and CDR2 from the germline V gene are MNHEY and SVGAGI.

CDR3 sequence: CASSLPGTGTNEQFF. For the CDR3, the DNA is TGTGCCAGCAGTTTGCCCGGGACAGGGACAAATGAGCAGTTCTTC. The chain recombines TRBV28 with TRBJ2-1; 9 nucleotides align to TRBD1. The V and J ends lost 3 bases and 7 bases, in that order; junction bases with no gene match: 7. Germline V CDR1 and CDR2: MDHEN, SYDVKM. This CDR3 region has 15 residues.

The J gene is TRBJ1-4, the V gene TRBV28; 9 positions agree with TRBD1. Per germline, CDR1 MDHEN and CDR2 SYDVKM. This CDR3 is built from 15 residues. After removal of 4 bases from V and 5 bases from J, the junction contained 5 bases not matched to a gene. DNA of the CDR3: TGTGCCAGCAGTTCGACAGGGGGGACAAATGAAAAACTGTTTTTT. Encoded protein: CASSSTGGTNEKLFF.

This chain uses TRBV5-4 with TRBJ2-7; 12 bases map to TRBD2. CDR1 SGHNT and CDR2 YYREEE come from the germline V gene (reference sequence). Trimming took 4 bases from V and 5 from J; bases not matched to a gene: 7. The CDR3 runs 15 residues. The CDR3 region is CASSLETSGRNEQYF. CDR3 in DNA: TGTGCCAGCAGCCTTGAAACTAGCGGGAGGAACGAGCAGTACTTC.

The chain links TRBV5-1 to TRBJ1-1; perhaps TRBD1 as D (6 bases). CDR3 length: 13 residues. The germline V gene encodes CDR1 SGHRS and CDR2 YFSETQ. The V and J ends lost 5 bases and 7 bases respectively, with 15 bases between them. The CDR3 DNA is TGCGCCAGCAGTTTTTTCCAGGGGTGTGAAGCTTTCTTT. This sequence encodes CASSFFQGCEAFF.

The chain has TRBV5-1 and TRBJ1-2; 7 bases are a match to TRBD1. The CDR3 contains 14 residues. Germline CDR1 is SGHRS and CDR2 is YFSETQ. V shed 2 bases, J shed 6 bases, and the junction held 7 bases outside the gene matches. The CDR3 DNA sequence: TGCGCCAGCAGCTTCCTGGCAGGGGGTCATGGCTACACCTTC. Its protein product is CASSFLAGGHGYTF.

This clone was detected only once. The V call is TRBV28, the J call TRBJ1-2; D may be TRBD1 (6 bases). The CDR3 has 14 residues. V lost 7 bases and J 1 base, leaving 13 bases between the germline ends. CDR1 MDHEN and CDR2 SYDVKM come from the germline V gene. In DNA, the CDR3 is TGTGCCAGCACCCACGGGGGGCTTAACTATGGCTACACCTTC. Encoded protein: CASTHGGLNYGYTF.

This chain connects TRBV5-1 to TRBJ1-4, with no clear D. This CDR3 has 14 amino acids. Looked up from germline, CDR1 is SGHRS and CDR2 is YFSETQ. V lost 0 bases and J lost 4, with 7 bases in between. The CDR3 DNA is TGCGCCAGCAGCTTGGGCAGATATAATGAAAAACTGTTTTTT. Translation: CASSLGRYNEKLFF.

This sequence joins TRBV6-1 and TRBJ2-1; a weak D match, TRBD2 (5 bases). CDR3 length: 17 residues. Germline assignment: CDR1 MNHNS and CDR2 SASEGT. V was pared by 4 bases and J by 1 base, with 17 bases between. CDR3 bases: TGTGCCAGCAGTGGGGCACATATAGCGTCGTCCTACAATGAGCAGTTCTTC. This sequence encodes CASSGAHIASSYNEQFF.

The chain carries TRBV7-2 and TRBJ2-3; 8 bases line up with TRBD1. Germline V gene data show CDR1 as SGHTA and CDR2 as FQGNSA. V lost 4 bases, J lost 11 bases, and 2 bases stayed unmatched. CDR3 length: 11 residues. The CDR3 DNA sequence: TGTGCCAGCAGCTCAGGGGGCTGGCAGTATTTT. Its translation is CASSSGGWQYF. The full variable domain, completed using reference TRBV7-2 and TRBJ2-3, is GAGVSQSPSNKVTEKGKDVELRCDPISGHTALYWYRQSLGQGLEFLIYFQGNSAPDKSGLPSDRFSAERTGGSVSTLTIQRTQQEDSAVYLCASSSGGWQYFGPGTRLTVL.

The V and J genes are TRBV6-5 and TRBJ2-7, with D maybe TRBD2 (6 bases). CDR1 and CDR2 (germline): MNHEY, SVGAGI. V dropped 7 bases and J dropped 3 bases, with 13 bases sitting between them. The CDR3 runs to 13 residues. The CDR3 DNA reads as TGTGCCAGCACAGGGACTGCAGACTACGAGCAGTACTTC. Amino acid sequence: CASTGTADYEQYF.

This chain links TRBV7-9 with TRBJ1-1; 9 positions agree with TRBD1. The germline CDR1 and CDR2 sequences are SEHNR and FQNEAQ (reference sequence). Unmatched junction bases numbered 3, after V lost 4 bases and J lost 3 bases. The CDR3 has 14 residues. CDR3 protein: CASSYRGQYTEAFF. The CDR3 DNA follows: TGTGCCAGCAGCTACAGGGGGCAGTACACTGAAGCTTTCTTT.

For the CDR3, the DNA is TGTGCCTGGAGGGAGGAGGGAGCTTGGTTCTTC. It codes for CAWREEGAWFF. The rearrangement links TRBV30 to TRBJ2-1; TRBD2 might be the D (6 bases). The V end lost 3 bases, the J end lost 15 bases, and 15 bases lay between the germline ends. Germline values: CDR1 GTSNPN, CDR2 SVGIG (reference sequence). This CDR3 spans 11 amino acids.

This sequence joins TRBV6-5 and TRBJ2-1, with a tentative D call TRBD2 (7 bases). The CDR3 totals 13 residues. Deletions cut 6 bases from V and 9 bases from J, with 15 bases between. Germline assignment: CDR1 MNHEY and CDR2 SVGAGI. The CDR3 here is CASSRGATGEQFF. The CDR3 DNA is TGTGCCAGCAGCCGGGGGGCGACGGGTGAGCAGTTCTTC.

The V and J genes are TRBV15 and TRBJ2-5, with D possibly TRBD2 on 6 matching bases. From germline, CDR1 is LNHNV and CDR2 YYDKDF (reference sequence). V was trimmed by 5 bases and J by 2 bases, leaving 9 bases between them. CDR3 size: 13 residues. CDR3: CATSAGLQETQYF. The CDR3 DNA reads TGTGCCACCAGCGCCGGACTACAAGAGACCCAGTACTTC.

The chain combines TRBV28 with TRBJ2-7; maybe TRBD2 (6 bases). The CDR3 has 15 amino acids. With 5 bases removed from V and 3 bases from J, the gap between germline ends came to 17 bases. Germline V CDR1 and CDR2: MDHEN, SYDVKM. CDR3 bases: TGTGCCAGCAGTCCCGGGGTAGCGGACCTCTACGAGCAGTACTTC. This codes for CASSPGVADLYEQYF.

The table lists this clone with a few counts. The V call is TRBV6-5, the J call TRBJ2-2; the match to TRBD1 covers 7 bases. CDR1 and CDR2 (germline): MNHEY, SVGAGI. The trim removed 6 bases at V and 1 base at J, leaving 5 bases unmatched. The CDR3 spans 15 residues. The CDR3 protein is CASSPTGRNTGELFF. The CDR3 DNA follows: TGTGCCAGCAGCCCGACAGGGAGGAACACCGGGGAGCTGTTTTTT.

The chain combines TRBV6-1 with TRBJ2-3; D is ambiguous. Trimming pared 0 bases from V and 1 base from J, leaving 8 bases between. This CDR3 has 15 residues. Per the germline V gene, CDR1 is MNHNS and CDR2 is SASEGT. In DNA, the CDR3 is TGTGCCAGCAGTGAAGCCGCGGTGGGCACAGATACGCAGTATTTT. The encoded protein is CASSEAAVGTDTQYF.